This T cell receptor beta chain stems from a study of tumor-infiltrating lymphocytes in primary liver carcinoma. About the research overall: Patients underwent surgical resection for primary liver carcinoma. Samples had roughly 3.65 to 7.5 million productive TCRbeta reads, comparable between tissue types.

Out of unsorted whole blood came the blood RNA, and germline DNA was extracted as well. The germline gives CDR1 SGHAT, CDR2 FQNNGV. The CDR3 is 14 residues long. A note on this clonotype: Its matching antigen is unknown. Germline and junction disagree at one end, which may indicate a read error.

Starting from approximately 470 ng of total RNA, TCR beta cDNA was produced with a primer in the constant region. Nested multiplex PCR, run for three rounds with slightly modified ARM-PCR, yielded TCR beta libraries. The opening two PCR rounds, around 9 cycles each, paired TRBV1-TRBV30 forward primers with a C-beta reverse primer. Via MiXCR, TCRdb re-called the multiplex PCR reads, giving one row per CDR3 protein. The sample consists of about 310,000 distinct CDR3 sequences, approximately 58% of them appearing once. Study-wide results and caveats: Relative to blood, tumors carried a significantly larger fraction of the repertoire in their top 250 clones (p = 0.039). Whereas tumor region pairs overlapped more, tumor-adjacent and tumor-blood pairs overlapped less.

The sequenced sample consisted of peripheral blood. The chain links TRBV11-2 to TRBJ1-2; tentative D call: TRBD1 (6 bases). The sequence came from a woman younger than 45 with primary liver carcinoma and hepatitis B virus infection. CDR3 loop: CASSWTEPDYGYTF. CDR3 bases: TGTGCCAGCAGTTGGACAGAGCCCGACTATGGTTACACCTTC.